This TCR beta chain is from a study of shared clonotypes between healthy human individuals (dated by TCRdb to between 2020 and 2021). As for the study more broadly: The cohort comprised a couple of women and a few men aged 18 to 49 years. For each donor, three plates each were used for CD4 naive and CD4 memory, two plates were used for CD8 naive, and one plate was used for CD8 memory. Blood TCR repertoires of several healthy adults were deeply sequenced to estimate repertoire size and the extent of clonotype sharing between individuals. Different laboratories and diverse techniques were used to prepare libraries and sequence TCR repertoires, to increase sequencing depth and limit assay-specific biases. Each donor's leukapheresis produced roughly between about 0.9 and 9.5 billion PBMCs. What the research found in general, with its limitations: Compared with non-shared clonotypes, clonotypes shared by all four sorted-subset donors had higher generation probabilities. Naive subsets generally had larger estimated clonotype richness than memory subsets did. Sampling was limited to blood, and TCR repertoires in tissue likely differ from TCR repertoires in blood. Pairwise subsampling indicated that sequencing depth was expected to affect the degree of clonotype sharing among donors. The small number of donors limited the genetic and exposure-history diversity represented. When several donors were compared, the shared fraction of clonotypes was 5% to 6.5% for naive CD4, approximately 3.5% for naive CD8, 2.3% for memory CD4, and 0.4% for memory CD8. Rarefaction of sorted-subset datasets indicated incomplete sequencing despite the large sequencing depth.

V sheds 0 bases and J sheds 5 bases, leaving 17 bases between their ends. Inclusive of the bounding cysteine and phenylalanine, the CDR3 is 17 residues long. CDR3 DNA only is kept here, 51 bases in frame from base 1. The germline V gene encodes CDR1 MGHRA and CDR2 YSYEKL. In the case of this clone: Its antigen remains undetermined. No base qualities exist here, and no much larger clone lies one base off it.

CD8 naive samples were obtained by positive selection for CCR7 among CD45RO-negative cells, yielding a CD45RA+CCR7+ population from which TemRA cells were excluded. Healthy HIV-negative adults with no recently reported acute infections or vaccinations were included as donors. Every donor was a Caucasian adult residing in Nashville, Tennessee, USA. Blood was obtained by leukapheresis, after which PBMCs were separated by Ficoll-Histopaque density gradient centrifugation and cryopreserved in liquid nitrogen vapor phase. Analytical flow cytometry was used to check the purity and quantity of every magnetically sorted T cell population. Genomic DNA was isolated from each sorted fraction and quantified by UV absorbance on a Nanodrop 2000c. TCR CDR3 regions were amplified from genomic DNA by multiplex PCR using the deep immunoSEQ assay. Extracted genomic DNA from each cell subset was spread evenly across all wells of several immunoSEQ 96-well plates, with each plate serving as a replicate. For sorted subsets, approximately 210 ng of genomic DNA, equivalent to 25,000 to 35,000 T cell genomes, went into each replicate PCR. The purified libraries were quantified using a Qubit 3.0 fluorometer, sized with a Bioanalyzer 2100, and then quantified again using the KAPA Library Quantification kit. A separate single-read 150-cycle Illumina NextSeq 550 flow cell was used to sequence each immunoSEQ 96-well plate. Processing in the source paper ran as follows. The immunoSEQ output contained only junctional sequences without quality scores, so filtering could not match that applied to full-length reads. Sequences were annotated with PyIR, a Python wrapper for IgBLAST v1.9, using IMGT germline references to assign V/J genes and CDR3. Any read was removed if the V/J assignment was weak (E-value above 1e-6), the CDR3 was missing, or the read contained stop codons, out-of-frame junctions, or ambiguous translated residues. A V3J clonotype was defined by an identical inferred V gene, J gene, and CDR3 amino acid sequence. Percentage overlap between repertoires was computed as shared unique clonotypes divided by the size of the smaller repertoire. RTK rarefaction, the Chao1 estimator, and Recon v2.1 estimates of unobserved clonotypes were used to assess repertoire richness. For all TCRbeta clonotypes obtained by the gDNA method from a few donors, generation probabilities were computed with OLGA. TCRdb limited this immuneACCESS table to in-frame rearrangements with V and J called. A share of clones is missing; checked studies link under half to unresolved V genes, and the rest is unexplained. D and trimming were read from the DNA, whereas the V and J calls and clone size are those reported in that table. The sample profile shows roughly 850,000 clones; about 96% of them were found once. The leading ten clones occupy around 0.21% of the sample.

This clonotype was obtained from a man aged 25-45 years in good health. The sequenced sample consisted of naive CD8+ T cells sorted from blood. In the paper's terms, the cell subset or site label means: CD45RA+CCR7+. The rearrangement combines TRBV4-1 with TRBJ1-5; tentative D gene TRBD1, with 5 bases matching. The CDR3 protein is CASSQDQDRYVHQPQHF. Read as DNA, the sequence is TGCGCCAGCAGCCAAGATCAAGACAGATACGTTCATCAGCCCCAGCATTTT.